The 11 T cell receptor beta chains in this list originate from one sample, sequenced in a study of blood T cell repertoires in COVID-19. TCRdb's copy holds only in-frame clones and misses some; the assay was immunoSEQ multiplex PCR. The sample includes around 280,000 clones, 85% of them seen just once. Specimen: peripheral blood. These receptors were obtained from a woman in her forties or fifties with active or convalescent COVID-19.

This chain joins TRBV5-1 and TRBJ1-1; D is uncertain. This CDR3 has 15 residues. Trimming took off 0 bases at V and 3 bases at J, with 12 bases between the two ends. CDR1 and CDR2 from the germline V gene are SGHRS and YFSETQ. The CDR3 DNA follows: TGCGCCAGCAGCTTGGCTGGGAGGGAGTACACTGAAGCTTTCTTT. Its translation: CASSLAGREYTEAFF.

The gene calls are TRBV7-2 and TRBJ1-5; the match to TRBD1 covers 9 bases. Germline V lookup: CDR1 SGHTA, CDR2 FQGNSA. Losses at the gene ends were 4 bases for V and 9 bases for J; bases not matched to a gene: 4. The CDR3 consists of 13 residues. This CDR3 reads CASSWDRVRPQHF. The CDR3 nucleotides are TGTGCCAGCAGCTGGGACAGGGTTAGGCCCCAGCATTTT.

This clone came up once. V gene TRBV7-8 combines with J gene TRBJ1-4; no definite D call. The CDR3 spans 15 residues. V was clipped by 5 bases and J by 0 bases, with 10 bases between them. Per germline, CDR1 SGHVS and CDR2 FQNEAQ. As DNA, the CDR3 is TGTGCCAGCAGCCCAGCGAGGGCAACTAATGAAAAACTGTTTTTT. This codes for CASSPARATNEKLFF.

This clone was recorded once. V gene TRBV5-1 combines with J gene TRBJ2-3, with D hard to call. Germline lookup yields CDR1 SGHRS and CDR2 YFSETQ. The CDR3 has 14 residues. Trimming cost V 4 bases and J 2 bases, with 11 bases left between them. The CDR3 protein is CASSPGGDTDTQYF. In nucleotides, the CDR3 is TGCGCCAGCAGCCCCGGCGGTGACACAGATACGCAGTATTTT.

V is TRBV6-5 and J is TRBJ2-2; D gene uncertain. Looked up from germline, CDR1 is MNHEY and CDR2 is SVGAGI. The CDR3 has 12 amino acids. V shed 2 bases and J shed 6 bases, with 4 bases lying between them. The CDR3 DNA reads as TGTGCCAGCAGTTACAAGCCCGGGGAGCTGTTTTTT. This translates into CASSYKPGELFF.

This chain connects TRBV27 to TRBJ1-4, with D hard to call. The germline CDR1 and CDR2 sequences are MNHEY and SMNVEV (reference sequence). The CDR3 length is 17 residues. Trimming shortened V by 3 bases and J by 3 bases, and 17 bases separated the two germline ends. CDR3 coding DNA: TGTGCCAGCAGTTTGTGGGGTGGAGGTCCCCCTAATGAAAAACTGTTTTTT. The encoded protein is CASSLWGGGPPNEKLFF.

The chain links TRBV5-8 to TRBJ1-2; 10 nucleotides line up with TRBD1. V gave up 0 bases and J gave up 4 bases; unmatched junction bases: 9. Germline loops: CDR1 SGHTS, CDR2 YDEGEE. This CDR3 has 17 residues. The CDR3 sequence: CASSLAGTGEWSYGYTF. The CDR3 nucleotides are TGTGCCAGCAGCTTGGCCGGGACAGGGGAGTGGAGCTATGGCTACACCTTC.

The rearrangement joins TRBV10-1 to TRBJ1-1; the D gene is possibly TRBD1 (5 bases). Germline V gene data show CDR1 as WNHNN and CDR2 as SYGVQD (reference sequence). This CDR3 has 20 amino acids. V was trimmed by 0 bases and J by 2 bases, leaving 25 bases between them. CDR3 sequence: CASSESIAHRHRRLNTEAFF. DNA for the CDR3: TGCGCCAGCAGTGAGTCGATCGCTCACAGACACAGGAGATTAAACACTGAAGCTTTCTTT.

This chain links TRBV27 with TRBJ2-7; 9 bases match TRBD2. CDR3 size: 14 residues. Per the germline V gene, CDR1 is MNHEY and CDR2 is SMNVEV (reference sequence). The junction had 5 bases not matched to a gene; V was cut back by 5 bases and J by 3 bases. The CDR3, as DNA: TGTGCCAGCAGTCGACTAGCGGAGTACTACGAGCAGTACTTC. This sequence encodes CASSRLAEYYEQYF.

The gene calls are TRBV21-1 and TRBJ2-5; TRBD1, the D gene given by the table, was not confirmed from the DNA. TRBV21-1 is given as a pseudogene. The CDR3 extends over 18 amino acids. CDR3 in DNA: TGTGCCAGCAGCACAAGGAGGAACAGGGGGCTCCACCAGGAGACCCAGTACTTC. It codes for CASSTRRNRGLHQETQYF.

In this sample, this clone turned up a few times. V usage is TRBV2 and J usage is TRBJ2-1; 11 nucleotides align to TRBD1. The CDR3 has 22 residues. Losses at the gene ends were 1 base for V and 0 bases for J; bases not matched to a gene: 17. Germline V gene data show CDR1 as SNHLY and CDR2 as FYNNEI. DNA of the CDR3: TGTGCCAGCAGTGAAGGGTCGTACGGGACAGGGGGGCGAACAAGCTCCTACAATGAGCAGTTCTTC. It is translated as CASSEGSYGTGGRTSSYNEQFF.